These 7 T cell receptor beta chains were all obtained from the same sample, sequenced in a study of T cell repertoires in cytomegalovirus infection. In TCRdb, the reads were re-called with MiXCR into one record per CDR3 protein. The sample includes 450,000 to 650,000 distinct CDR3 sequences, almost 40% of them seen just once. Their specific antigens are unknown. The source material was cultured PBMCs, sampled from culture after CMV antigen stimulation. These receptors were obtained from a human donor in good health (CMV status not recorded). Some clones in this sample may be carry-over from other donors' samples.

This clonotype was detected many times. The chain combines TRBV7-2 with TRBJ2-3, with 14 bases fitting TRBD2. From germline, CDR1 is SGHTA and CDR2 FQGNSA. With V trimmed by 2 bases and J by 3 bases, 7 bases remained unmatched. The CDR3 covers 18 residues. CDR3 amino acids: CASSLFRTSGGPTDTQYF. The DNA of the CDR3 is TGTGCCAGCAGCTTATTTCGGACTAGCGGGGGGCCTACAGATACGCAGTATTTT.

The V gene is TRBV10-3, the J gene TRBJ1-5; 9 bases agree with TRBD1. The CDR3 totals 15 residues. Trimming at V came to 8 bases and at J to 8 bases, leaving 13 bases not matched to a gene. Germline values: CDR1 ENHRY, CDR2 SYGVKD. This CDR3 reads CAIGSLGTGREPQHF. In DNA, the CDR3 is TGTGCCATCGGCAGCCTCGGGACAGGGAGGGAGCCCCAGCATTTT.

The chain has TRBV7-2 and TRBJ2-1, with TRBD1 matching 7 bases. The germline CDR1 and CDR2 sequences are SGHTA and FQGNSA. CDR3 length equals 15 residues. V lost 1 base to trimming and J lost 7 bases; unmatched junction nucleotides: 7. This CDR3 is CASSLVQGYRNEQFF. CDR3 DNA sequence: TGTGCCAGCAGCTTAGTACAGGGGTATAGGAATGAGCAGTTCTTC.

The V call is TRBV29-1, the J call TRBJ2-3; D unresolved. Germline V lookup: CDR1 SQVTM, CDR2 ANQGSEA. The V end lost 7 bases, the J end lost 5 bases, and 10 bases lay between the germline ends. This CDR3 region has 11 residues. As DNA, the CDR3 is TGCAGCGCAGTCCGAGGAGATACGCAGTATTTT. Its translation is CSAVRGDTQYF.

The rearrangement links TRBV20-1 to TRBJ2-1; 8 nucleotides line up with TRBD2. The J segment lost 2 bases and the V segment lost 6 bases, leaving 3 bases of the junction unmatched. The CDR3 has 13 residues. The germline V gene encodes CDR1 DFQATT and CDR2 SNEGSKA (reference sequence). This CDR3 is CSAKAGAYNEQFF. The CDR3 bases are TGCAGTGCGAAAGCGGGAGCCTACAATGAGCAGTTCTTC.

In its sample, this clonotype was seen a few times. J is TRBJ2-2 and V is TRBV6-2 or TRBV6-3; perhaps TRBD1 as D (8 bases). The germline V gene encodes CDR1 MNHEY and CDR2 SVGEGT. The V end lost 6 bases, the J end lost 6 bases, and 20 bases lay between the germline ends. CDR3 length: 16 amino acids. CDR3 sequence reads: CASRTGQGGGPGELFF. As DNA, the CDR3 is TGTGCCAGCAGAACAGGACAGGGCGGGGGACCCGGGGAGCTGTTTTTT.

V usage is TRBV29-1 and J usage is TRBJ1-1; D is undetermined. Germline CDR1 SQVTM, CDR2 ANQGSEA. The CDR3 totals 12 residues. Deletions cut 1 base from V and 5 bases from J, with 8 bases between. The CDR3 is CSVEVIRTEAFF. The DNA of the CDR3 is TGCAGCGTTGAAGTCATCAGGACTGAAGCTTTCTTT. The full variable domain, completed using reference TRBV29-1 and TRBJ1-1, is SAVISQKPSRDICQRGTSLTIQCQVDSQVTMMFWYRQQPGQSLTLIATANQGSEATYESGFVIDKFPISRPNLTFSTLTVSNMSPEDSSIYLCSVEVIRTEAFFGQGTRLTVV.